The rows below give T cell receptor beta chains drawn from one sample of a study of identical twins. MiXCR, applied by TCRdb to the 5' RACE reads, yields one record per CDR3 protein. The sample shows some 500,000 distinct CDR3 sequences, 9.6% of them seen only once. This same sample was also part of a study on yellow fever vaccine responses in identical twins.

The sample comprised PBMCs. These receptors came from a woman aged 18 to 35 in good health. The CDR3 runs from the conserved cysteine through the conserved F or W. Fields, in order: CDR3 protein, CDR3 DNA, J gene, clone size, V gene, D gene. The D gene is left open where the match is weak. Expanded clones are given a class, and other clones once, few, many or no size at all.

CASSPPTTYNEQFF,TGTGCCAGCAGTCCCCCCACTACCTACAATGAGCAGTTCTTC,TRBJ2-1,NA,TRBV6-1,NA
CASNKLGQAPTGELFF,TGTGCCAGCAATAAACTGGGACAGGCACCGACCGGGGAGCTGTTTTTT,TRBJ2-2,few,TRBV6-2/TRBV6-3,TRBD1
CSARDRSTSGRARSTDTQYF,TGCAGTGCTAGAGATCGGTCTACTAGCGGGAGGGCCAGAAGCACAGATACGCAGTATTTT,TRBJ2-3,few,TRBV20-1,TRBD2
CASSPGGTRTEELFF,TGTGCCAGCAGCCCGGGGGGGACCAGGACCGAGGAGCTGTTTTTT,TRBJ2-2,few,TRBV7-8,TRBD2
CASRLGYNEQFF,TGTGCCAGTCGCTTAGGGTACAATGAGCAGTTCTTC,TRBJ2-1,many,TRBV6-2/TRBV6-3,NA
CASSQEVGRIQETQYF,TGTGCCAGCAGCCAAGAAGTGGGACGGATCCAAGAGACCCAGTACTTC,TRBJ2-5,few,TRBV3-1,NA
CASSSTGGPYNEQFF,TGTGCCAGCAGTTCTACAGGGGGCCCCTACAATGAGCAGTTCTTC,TRBJ2-1,few,TRBV6-5,TRBD1
CASSLDRGVRYEQYF,TGTGCCAGCAGCTTGGACAGGGGAGTACGCTACGAGCAGTACTTC,TRBJ2-7,many,TRBV5-6,TRBD1
CASSEPNTGMIAGELFF,TGTGCCAGCAGTGAACCCAACACAGGGATGATCGCCGGGGAGCTGTTTTTT,TRBJ2-2,NA,TRBV25-1,NA
CASSTFSGRAGETQYF,TGTGCCAGCAGTACCTTTAGCGGGAGGGCCGGGGAGACCCAGTACTTC,TRBJ2-5,few,TRBV12-3/TRBV12-4,TRBD2
CASSARLAGGFSTDTQYF,TGTGCCAGCAGTGCAAGACTAGCGGGGGGATTTAGCACAGATACGCAGTATTTT,TRBJ2-3,few,TRBV25-1,TRBD2
CSVDSGQGYEQYF,TGCAGCGTTGATTCGGGACAGGGATACGAGCAGTACTTC,TRBJ2-7,many,TRBV29-1,TRBD1
CASSNWGDQGTSGANVLTF,TGCGCCAGCAGCAACTGGGGTGATCAGGGTACCTCTGGGGCCAACGTCCTGACTTTC,TRBJ2-6,few,TRBV5-1,NA
CSASLGGTDTQYF,TGCAGTGCTAGCTTAGGGGGCACAGATACGCAGTATTTT,TRBJ2-3,NA,TRBV20-1,NA
CSAYDAGGTNTGELFF,TGCAGTGCTTACGACGCGGGAGGCACGAACACCGGGGAGCTGTTTTTT,TRBJ2-2,few,TRBV20-1,TRBD2
CATSSLAGVADTQYF,TGTGCCACCAGCAGCCTAGCGGGAGTCGCAGATACGCAGTATTTT,TRBJ2-3,few,TRBV15,TRBD2
CASSRSGGYNEQFF,TGTGCTAGCAGCAGAAGCGGGGGGTACAATGAGCAGTTCTTC,TRBJ2-1,NA,TRBV7-7,TRBD2
CASSTRRGGAGVETQYF,TGTGCCAGCAGCACCCGCCGAGGGGGGGCGGGGGTGGAGACCCAGTACTTC,TRBJ2-5,few,TRBV7-2,NA
CASSYRGFAEAFF,TGTGCCAGCAGCTACAGAGGTTTCGCTGAAGCTTTCTTT,TRBJ1-1,few,TRBV5-6,NA
CASSLMAKNIQYF,TGTGCCAGCAGCTTAATGGCCAAAAACATTCAGTACTTC,TRBJ2-4,NA,TRBV12-3/TRBV12-4,NA
CASSGRGAAGELFF,TGTGCCAGCAGCGGCAGGGGTGCGGCCGGGGAGCTGTTTTTT,TRBJ2-2,NA,TRBV6-1,NA
CASSQARATSTDTQYF,TGTGCCAGCAGCCAAGCGCGGGCTACTAGCACAGATACGCAGTATTTT,TRBJ2-3,few,TRBV3-1,NA
CSARQGWTEAFF,TGCAGTGCTAGACAGGGGTGGACTGAAGCTTTCTTT,TRBJ1-1,many,TRBV20-1,NA
CASSLGALVSGAKRQFF,TGCGCCAGCAGCTTGGGAGCTCTGGTTTCCGGGGCTAAGAGACAGTTCTTC,TRBJ2-1,NA,TRBV5-1,NA
CASSPRTSGGLTYNEQFF,TGCGCCAGCAGCCCCAGGACTAGCGGGGGACTTACCTACAATGAGCAGTTCTTC,TRBJ2-1,few,TRBV5-1,TRBD2
CARTGTGRSKNEQYF,TGCGCCAGGACCGGGACAGGGAGGAGTAAGAACGAGCAGTACTTC,TRBJ2-7,few,TRBV5-1,TRBD1
CASRLQGYSYNEQFF,TGTGCCAGCAGACTACAGGGATACTCCTACAATGAGCAGTTCTTC,TRBJ2-1,NA,TRBV7-2,NA
CASSQWETDTQYF,TGTGCTAGCAGCCAGTGGGAAACAGATACGCAGTATTTT,TRBJ2-3,NA,TRBV14,NA
CASSPHRDRHQETQYF,TGTGCCAGCAGCCCTCACCGGGACAGGCACCAAGAGACCCAGTACTTC,TRBJ2-5,few,TRBV11-2,TRBD1
CSARLAGETLVYNEQFF,TGCAGTGCTAGACTAGCGGGAGAAACTTTAGTATACAATGAGCAGTTCTTC,TRBJ2-1,few,TRBV20-1,TRBD2
CSALWAGQQPQHF,TGCAGTGCCCTGTGGGCAGGGCAACAGCCCCAGCATTTT,TRBJ1-5,many,TRBV20-1,NA
CASSRVAGGPLEQYF,TGTGCCAGCAGCCGGGTAGCGGGAGGGCCTCTGGAGCAGTACTTC,TRBJ2-7,NA,TRBV12-3/TRBV12-4,TRBD2
CASSRTADTEAFF,TGTGCCAGCAGTAGGACAGCGGACACTGAAGCTTTCTTT,TRBJ1-1,NA,TRBV7-9,NA
CASSLIVGGTSRETQYF,TGTGCCAGCAGCTTGATTGTTGGTGGGACTAGCAGAGAGACCCAGTACTTC,TRBJ2-5,few,TRBV5-6,TRBD2
CASSLATGLARRSDHEQYF,TGTGCCAGCAGCTTAGCAACGGGACTAGCGCGAAGGAGCGATCACGAGCAGTACTTC,TRBJ2-7,NA,TRBV11-1,TRBD2
CASSPPLGGSSYNEQFF,TGTGCCAGCTCACCACCGTTGGGGGGAAGCTCCTACAATGAGCAGTTCTTC,TRBJ2-1,NA,TRBV18,NA
CASSATWDTLKVF,TGTGCCAGCAGCGCGACGTGGGACACCCTAAAGGTCTTC,TRBJ2-7,many,TRBV12-3/TRBV12-4,NA
CATSRGPGEVGEETQYF,TGTGCCACCAGCAGAGGCCCCGGGGAGGTTGGGGAAGAGACCCAGTACTTC,TRBJ2-5,many,TRBV15,NA
CASSDGLAGISEQFF,TGTGCCAGCAGCGACGGACTAGCGGGGATTAGTGAGCAGTTCTTC,TRBJ2-1,many,TRBV11-1,TRBD2
CSARVSGGTNEQFF,TGCAGTGCTAGAGTAAGCGGGGGGACCAATGAGCAGTTCTTC,TRBJ2-1,NA,TRBV20-1,TRBD2
CASSTYRDTEAFF,TGTGCCAGCAGTACTTACAGGGACACTGAAGCTTTCTTT,TRBJ1-1,many,TRBV12-3/TRBV12-4,NA
CASSLAGSLAKNIQYF,TGTGCCAGCAGTTTAGCTGGTTCACTAGCCAAAAACATTCAGTACTTC,TRBJ2-4,few,TRBV12-3/TRBV12-4,NA
CSARRGGFLTGASGGHYNEQFF,TGCAGTGCTAGAAGGGGTGGATTTTTGACAGGGGCGTCGGGCGGGCACTACAATGAGCAGTTCTTC,TRBJ2-1,NA,TRBV20-1,TRBD1